The 11 T cell receptor beta chains below were found in one sample sequenced in a study of blood T cell repertoires in COVID-19. Sequencing used immunoSEQ multiplex PCR; TCRdb keeps in-frame clones, though not all of them. This table holds hundreds of thousands of clones, 88% found once. The sample was PBMCs or T cells enriched from blood (not recorded which). The source is an older woman who had recovered from COVID-19.

This clone was counted only a few times. V and J are TRBV6-1 and TRBJ1-4; D possibly corresponds to TRBD1 (5 bases). V was pared by 3 bases and J by 8 bases, with 19 bases between. CDR3 length: 16 amino acids. The germline V gene has CDR1 MNHNS and CDR2 SASEGT. The CDR3 bases are TGTGCCAGCAGTGATTTCCTACAGGATCTAGGAGAAAAACTGTTTTTT. This encodes CASSDFLQDLGEKLFF.

The chain recombines TRBV6-6 with TRBJ1-3; D remains ambiguous. Trimming removed 0 bases from V and 4 bases from J, with 4 bases in between. The CDR3 has 13 amino acids. CDR1 MNHNY and CDR2 SVGAGI come from the germline V gene (reference sequence). The CDR3 region is CASSYSEGNTIYF. CDR3 coding DNA: TGTGCCAGCAGTTACTCGGAGGGAAACACCATATATTTT.

The chain joins TRBV6-1 to TRBJ2-4, with D uncertain. The germline V gene encodes CDR1 MNHNS and CDR2 SASEGT. V shed 2 bases and J shed 4 bases, with 9 bases lying between them. The CDR3 is 14 residues long. CDR3 DNA sequence: TGTGCCAGCAGTGAATACGAGGCGAAAAACATTCAGTACTTC. Translation: CASSEYEAKNIQYF.

This clone was detected once. This rearrangement joins TRBV1 to TRBJ2-7; TRBD1, the D gene given by the table, was not confirmed from the DNA. TRBV1 is termed a pseudogene. The CDR3 is 16 amino acids. CDR3 region: CTSSQDPGQESYEQYF. The CDR3 DNA is TGCACCAGCAGCCAAGATCCGGGACAGGAGTCCTACGAGCAGTACTTC.

V usage is TRBV6-5 and J usage is TRBJ1-2; no clear D gene. V lost 4 bases, J lost 2 bases, and 8 bases lay in between. The V gene's germline CDR1 is MNHEY and CDR2 SVGAGI. The CDR3 contains 13 residues. The CDR3 protein is CASSLEANYGYTF. The CDR3 DNA follows: TGTGCCAGCAGTTTGGAGGCGAACTATGGCTACACCTTC.

This chain links TRBV10-3 with TRBJ2-2; TRBD1 agrees at 10 bases. Trimming removed 4 bases from V and 4 bases from J; junction bases left unmatched: 3. CDR3 length equals 15 residues. The germline V gene encodes CDR1 ENHRY and CDR2 SYGVKD. CDR3 sequence: CAISGQGAGTGELFF. DNA of the CDR3: TGTGCCATCAGTGGACAGGGGGCCGGCACCGGGGAGCTGTTTTTT.

The chain combines TRBV5-6 with TRBJ1-2, with D unresolved. V was clipped by 1 base and J by 8 bases, with 12 bases between them. The CDR3 is 13 residues long. Germline loops: CDR1 SGHDT, CDR2 YYEEEE. Here the CDR3 DNA reads TGTGCCAGCAGCTTGAATCATCGCGCGGGCTACACCTTC. Translation gives CASSLNHRAGYTF. Supplemented by reference TRBV5-6 and TRBJ1-2, the full variable domain reads DAGVTQSPTHLIKTRGQQVTLRCSPKSGHDTVSWYQQALGQGPQFIFQYYEEEERQRGNFPDRFSGHQFPNYSSELNVNALLLGDSALYLCASSLNHRAGYTFGSGTRLTVV.

The rearrangement uses TRBV12-5 and TRBJ1-2, with TRBD1 identical over 8 bases. Germline CDR1 and CDR2: LGHNT and FRNRAP. J lost 5 bases, V lost 1 base, and 9 bases had no gene match. This CDR3 comprises 16 residues. For the CDR3, the DNA is TGTGCTAGTGGTTTGGGACAGGGGTATTCTTCTTATGGCTACACCTTC. Translation gives CASGLGQGYSSYGYTF. Filled out from reference TRBV12-5 and TRBJ1-2, the complete variable domain reads DARVTQTPRHKVTEMGQEVTMRCQPILGHNTVFWYRQTMMQGLELLAYFRNRAPLDDSGMPKDRFSAEMPDATLATLKIQPSEPRDSAVYFCASGLGQGYSSYGYTFGSGTRLTVV.

The sample holds one count of this clone. The chain employs TRBV4-1 and TRBJ2-7, with TRBD1 as a possible D gene (5 bases). Germline CDR1 and CDR2: MGHRA and YSYEKL. Trimming shortened V by 0 bases and J by 5 bases, and 17 bases separated the two germline ends. CDR3 size: 16 residues. The chain's CDR3 is CASSQDVGRAFDEQYF. In nucleotides, the CDR3 is TGCGCCAGCAGCCAAGATGTAGGCAGGGCTTTCGACGAGCAGTACTTC.

The chain has TRBV4-1 and TRBJ2-3, with 8 bases identical to TRBD2. The germline CDR1 and CDR2 sequences are MGHRA and YSYEKL. The CDR3 consists of 14 residues. V was pared by 1 base and J by 6 bases, with 3 bases of the junction left unmatched. The CDR3 DNA reads TGCGCCAGCAGCCAAGGTAGACTAGCGGATACGCAGTATTTT. This sequence encodes CASSQGRLADTQYF.

The chain recombines TRBV7-2 with TRBJ2-3; 14 bases fit TRBD2. Germline V gene lookup returns CDR1 SGHTA and CDR2 FQGNSA. With V trimmed by 5 bases and J by 4 bases, 5 bases remained unmatched. The CDR3 is 16 amino acids. The CDR3: CASSRTSGGWSDTQYF. The CDR3 DNA is TGTGCCAGCAGCAGGACTAGCGGGGGGTGGTCAGATACGCAGTATTTT.